This TCR beta chain comes out of a study of cytomegalovirus exposure and HLA in healthy donors (dated by TCRdb to 2017 to 2019). Broadly, across the study: An earlier analysis of 587 of the donors reported 250 to 350 Gb of sequence data and roughly 120 million unique TCR beta sequences obtained from about 179 million T cells. An early release that covered fewer than 800 HLA-typed donors contained approximately 300 gigabases of sequencing data and tens of millions of unique TCR sequences. Of the 398 genotyped donors, 65% to 90% were placed in the genetic ancestry cluster associated with self-reported Caucasian donors. The study aimed to test whether signatures of past pathogen exposure could be identified by cataloging public T cell receptors. The study used immunosequencing to profile the T cell repertoires of some 600 subjects and linked those repertoires to cytomegalovirus serostatus. In addition to the first cohort of hundreds of subjects, a separate validation cohort of under 150 different subjects was used. To predict cytomegalovirus infection status, the study brought together high-throughput TCR immunosequencing, statistical association of individual TCRs with disease status, and machine learning. A later analysis re-analyzed previously published TCR beta repertoires from about 730 donors and added high-resolution HLA genotyping to study TCR occurrence patterns. Rather than drawing on any new phenotypic data, the later analysis identified candidate immune exposures from TCR beta sequences and the way those sequences occurred across donors. An earlier analysis of several hundred of the donors applied high-throughput TCR beta sequencing to assess whether each TCR beta V gene segment acted as functional or pseudogenic. Donor age, sex, ethnicity and CMV serostatus were collected together with the repertoire data. Genome-wide SNP genotypes for about three fifths of the roughly 670 donors were used in a later genetic analysis, which treated that subset as a discovery cohort. All discovery cohort repertoires had been generated using a single sequencing platform. HLA typing included class I and class II loci at four-digit resolution. The number of donors typed differed by locus, with 629-630 for A, B, C, DRB1 and DQB1, around 520 for DQA1, approximately 580 for DPA1, and around 450 for DPB1. Roughly five DR-DQ haplotypes were handled as single units for association and clustering because linkage in the cohort was strong. Among a few hundred genotyped donors of the cohort, an average of approximately 240,000 unique TCR beta nucleotide sequences were sequenced per donor, about a sixth of them non-productive. Results the study describes overall, beyond this receptor: In a later analysis, HLA-associated TCR beta chains were found to be more clonally expanded and to have lower generation probabilities than equally common non-associated chains. Because HLA typing was unavailable for some donors at each locus, only the typed subset was used in association tests. When HLA alleles, especially DR and DQ, strongly co-occurred, attributing TCR associations to individual alleles was difficult. Immune exposure information for the cohort was limited to CMV serostatus. In vitro tests confirmed that a few of the cytomegalovirus-associated TCR beta chains recognize cytomegalovirus antigens. An association between a missense DCLRE1C variant and V-gene and J-gene trimming of TCR beta chains was found in a later genetic analysis and replicated in an independent cohort. The sequencing pipeline was judged likely to have produced a cluster of highly shared sequence variants as a technical artifact. A later analysis found that TCR association rates varied across HLA loci, with DRB1 alleles showing the most associated TCRs and HLA-C alleles the fewest. An earlier analysis of approximately 540 of the donors showed that most TCR beta V segments appeared in productive rearrangements either about 87% or about 30% of the time, which broadly matched IMGT annotations. The study gave a list of around 170 TCR beta chains associated with cytomegalovirus. A later analysis associated 15,000 to 20,000 TCR beta sequences with specific HLA alleles at a false discovery rate of 0.05. Because counts were too low, 15 to 20 rarely observed V segments, including chromosome 9 orphons, were left out of the earlier analysis of 500 to 750 of the donors. According to the authors, the approach could potentially be generalized to other disease states and immunological phenotypes. Several of the top co-occurrence clusters appeared to be linked to parvovirus B19, influenza, CMV and Epstein-Barr virus, according to a later analysis. A later analysis found that most CMV-associated TCR beta chains appeared HLA-restricted, with HLA associations seemingly driven largely by CMV exposure. Linkage disequilibrium might explain the correlated functional status among segregating V segments, but an unknown experimental factor could not be ruled out. The classifier was reported to diagnose cytomegalovirus status with high specificity and sensitivity in both the original cohort and the validation cohort. Roughly uniform sequencing depth across donors was assumed in presence/absence analyses, although this assumption may not hold. While some public TCRs were present in many individuals, most TCR sequences turned up only very rarely across donors. According to a later genetic analysis, donors in an Asian-associated ancestry cluster had fewer N-insertions in productive TCRs than the approximately 710-donor mean. Some IMGT-functional V segments, including TRBV6-2 and TRBV6-3, could not be told apart with the 87-base-pair reads, so those segments were excluded. A further reported finding was that TCR beta sequences accurately predicted the HLA-A and HLA-B alleles for most subjects in the first cohort. This cohort had only TCR beta chains sequenced, and the lack of alpha or paired-chain data limited which features could be detected.

The library was obtained by the immunoSEQ multiplex PCR assay. The multiplex PCR relied on a mix of 60 forward primers for TCR Vbeta segments and 13 reverse primers for TCR Jbeta segments. The CDR3 region of rearranged TCR beta genes was amplified from genomic DNA by a multiplex PCR assay. The amplified TCR beta libraries were sequenced on the Illumina HiSeq System as 87-base-pair reads. Under the source paper's analysis protocol: A later analysis counted tens of millions of unique TCR beta chains across the 500 to 850 repertoires, and around 12 million of these chains were shared by at least two donors. Raw reads were error-corrected and collapsed into unique sequences with a nearest-neighbor algorithm that merged closely related sequences to remove PCR and sequencing errors. CDR3 sequences were aligned to IMGT reference sequences to assign V, D and J gene segments. Each retained sequence needed at least a six-nucleotide match to both a V gene segment and a J gene segment. Rearrangements were classified as productive when the CDR3 lacked stop codons and remained in frame with V and J, and all other rearrangements were classified as non-productive. CDR3 was defined according to IMGT convention as the region running from the second conserved V-encoded cysteine to the conserved J-encoded phenylalanine. The earlier analysis of 587 of the donors excluded sequences that lacked an unambiguous match to a single V gene segment. In an earlier analysis of 587 of the donors, V segments were called functional above 56.7% productive rearrangements and were called segregating when the between-donor standard deviation exceeded 5%. To diagnose cytomegalovirus status from the catalog of TCR beta chain sequences, a statistical classification framework was built. In a later analysis, TCR nucleotide sequences were compared against IMGT/GENE-DB human TR gene sequences so that V and J genes could be assigned. In a later analysis, CDR3 sequences and most-parsimonious VDJ recombination scenarios were assigned using the TCRdist pipeline. In a later analysis, every TCR beta chain was defined by the combination of its CDR3 amino acid sequence and its V-gene family, and reads without a unique V-gene family were dropped. A later analysis removed 592 highly shared, low-generation-probability nucleotide sequences to deal with suspected cross-contamination and a sequencing artifact. A later analysis calculated a clonal expansion index for each public chain from normalized within-repertoire ranks of inferred template counts. In a later analysis, generation probabilities were computed with a VDJ recombination model fitted to out-of-frame rearrangements, and the resulting probabilities were checked against IGoR. In a later analysis, TCR-TCR, TCR-HLA and TCR-CMV co-occurrence was scored with hypergeometric tests, and a repertoire-size bias correction was applied to TCR pairs. A later analysis estimated false discovery rates by permuting HLA or CMV assignments 20 times. In a later analysis, co-occurring TCRs were grouped using DBSCAN, and TCRdist sequence similarity was added for clustering within HLA-allele-positive subsets. Repertoires with fewer than 30,000 or more than 120,000 public chains were left out of co-occurrence clustering, as were a handful of repertoires with anomalous nucleotide sharing. TCRdb re-hosts the immuneACCESS table, in-frame sequences only. Its copies lack some clones; in the studies checked, an unresolved V gene accounts for under half of them, and the cause for the rest is not known. From that table come the V and J calls and clone size; the DNA was used to work out D and trimming. The sample table records fewer than 35,000 clones; more than 75% of these occur just once. The ten largest make up about 2.5% of the sample.

Points on this clone: Its antigen is still unknown. Per-nucleotide qualities are absent, and no much larger clonotype sits a single base away.

From its cysteine to its phenylalanine, the CDR3 spans 15 amino acids. The entry retains the CDR3 DNA only, 45 bases that are in frame from base 1. Clipping removes 6 bases from V and 3 bases from J, with 9 as the unmatched junction base count. The germline V gene encodes CDR1 WSHSY and CDR2 SAAADI. In total, roughly 710 healthy bone marrow donors made up the cohort. All cohort members were sampled while nominally healthy, although unrecorded immune exposures were likely present. The donor was CMV seronegative and belonged to the group of around 350 seronegative cohort members. A peripheral blood sample was collected from each donor, and TCR beta sequencing was performed on peripheral blood mononuclear cells. The Qiagen DNeasy Blood Extraction Kit was used to extract genomic DNA from the blood cell samples.

The rearranged segments are TRBV10-2 and TRBJ2-3, and 7 bases in between align with TRBD1. The TCR sequence derives from a boy younger than 18 in good health and CMV-seronegative. Sequencing was done on a sample of PBMCs. The encoded CDR3 is CASRETGVRTDTQYF. The bases are TGCGCCAGCAGAGAAACAGGGGTAAGGACAGATACGCAGTATTTT.